Sequencing of this T cell receptor (beta chain) was carried out in a study of response to subunit inactivated influenza vaccine. CDR1 is SGHRS and CDR2 is YFSETQ in the germline V gene. The CDR3 covers 14 residues. This clonotype was seen at least ten times. Its target is not known. One junction end does not reproduce the germline sequence, and a read error may be involved. MiXCR, run by TCRdb on the RT-PCR reads, gives a single entry per CDR3 protein. The data contain 700,000 to 800,000 distinct CDR3 sequences, about a fifth of them singletons. Findings and caveats of the study: The study's authors posited that every seasonal influenza vaccination enlists few new T cells.

The J gene is TRBJ1-1, the V gene TRBV5-1; D call uncertain. The sequence was collected from a man aged 50 to 60 who received an inactivated influenza vaccine. Specimen: PBMCs from blood, collected about 5 days after vaccination. The CDR3 loop reads CASSPRTVNTEAFF. Written as DNA, the CDR3 is TGTGCCAGCAGCCCTCGGACCGTGAACACTGAAGCTTTCTTT.